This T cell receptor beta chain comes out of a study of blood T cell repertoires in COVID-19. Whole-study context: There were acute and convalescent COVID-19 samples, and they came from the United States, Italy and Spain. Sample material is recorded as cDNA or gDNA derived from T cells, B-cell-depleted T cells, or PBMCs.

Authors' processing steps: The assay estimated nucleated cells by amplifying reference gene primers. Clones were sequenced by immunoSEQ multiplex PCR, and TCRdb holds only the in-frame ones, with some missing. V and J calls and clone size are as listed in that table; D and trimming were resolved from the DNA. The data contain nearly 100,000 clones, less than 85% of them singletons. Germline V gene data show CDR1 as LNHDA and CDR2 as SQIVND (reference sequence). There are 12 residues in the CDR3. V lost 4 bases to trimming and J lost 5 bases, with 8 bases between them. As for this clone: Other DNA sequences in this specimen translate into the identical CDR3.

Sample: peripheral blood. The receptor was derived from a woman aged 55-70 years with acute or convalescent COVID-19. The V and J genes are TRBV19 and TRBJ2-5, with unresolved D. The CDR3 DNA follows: TGTGCCAGTAGTAGCGGTGGTGAGACCCAGTACTTC. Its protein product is CASSSGGETQYF.